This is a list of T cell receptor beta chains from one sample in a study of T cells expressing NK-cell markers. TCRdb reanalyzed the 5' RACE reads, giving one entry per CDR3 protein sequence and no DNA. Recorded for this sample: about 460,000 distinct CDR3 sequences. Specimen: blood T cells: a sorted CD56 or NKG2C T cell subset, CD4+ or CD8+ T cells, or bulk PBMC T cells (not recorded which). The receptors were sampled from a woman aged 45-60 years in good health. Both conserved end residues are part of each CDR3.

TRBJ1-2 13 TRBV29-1 CSVQRLAGHGYTF
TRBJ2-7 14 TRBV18 CASSPGQGPYEQYF
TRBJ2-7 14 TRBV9 CASSVSYSNYEQYF
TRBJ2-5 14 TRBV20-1 CSAARRGVSETQYF
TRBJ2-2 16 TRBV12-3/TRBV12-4 CASSLFPQGGAGELFF
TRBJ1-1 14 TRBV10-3 CAISVGQGNTEAFF
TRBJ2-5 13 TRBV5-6 CASSLVGTQTQYF
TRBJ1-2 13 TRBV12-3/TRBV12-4 CASSSGTVKGYTF
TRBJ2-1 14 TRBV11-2 CASSPGRLGNEQFF
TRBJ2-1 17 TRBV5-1 CASSLAKRGNSYNEQFF
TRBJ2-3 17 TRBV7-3 CASSLGGGGQSTDTQYF
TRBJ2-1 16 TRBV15 CATSTPKGQGYNEQFF
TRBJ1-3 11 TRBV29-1 CSVVGGQTIYF
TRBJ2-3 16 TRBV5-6 CASSLNSGSRSDTQYF
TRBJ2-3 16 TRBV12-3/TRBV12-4 CASSKGVAGWSDTQYF
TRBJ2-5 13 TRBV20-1 CSARGEQTKTQYF
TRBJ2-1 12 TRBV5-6 CASSLVSAEEFF
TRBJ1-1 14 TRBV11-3 CASTLNPQDTEAFF
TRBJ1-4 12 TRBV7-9 CASGGGSEKLFF